These 27 T cell receptor beta chains were all obtained from the same sample, sequenced in a study of cytomegalovirus exposure and HLA in healthy donors. Primers included in the PCR were 60 Vbeta and 13 Jbeta primers. Assay: immunoSEQ multiplex PCR; the TCRdb copy retains only in-frame clones and omits some. The sample lists about 130,000 clones, roughly 79% occurring once. The sample comprised PBMCs. These receptors originate from a woman aged 45-65 years in good health and CMV-seronegative.

The chain has TRBV27 and TRBJ1-1; TRBD1 agrees at 7 bases. The ends lost 2 bases at V and 4 bases at J; junction bases unmatched: 4. Germline lookup yields CDR1 MNHEY and CDR2 SMNVEV (reference sequence). The CDR3 sequence is 14 residues long. The CDR3 bases are TGTGCCAGCAGTTTAAGGGGACAGTCCACTGAAGCTTTCTTT. Protein: CASSLRGQSTEAFF.

The chain is built from TRBV5-1 and TRBJ2-1; 7 positions match TRBD2. CDR3 size: 16 residues. CDR1 and CDR2 (germline): SGHRS, YFSETQ. V lost 0 bases and J lost 0; bases outside the gene matches: 3. This CDR3 is CASSLAGGGSYNEQFF. In DNA, the CDR3 is TGCGCCAGCAGCTTGGCGGGGGGAGGCTCCTACAATGAGCAGTTCTTC.

V usage is TRBV7-2 and J usage is TRBJ1-1; 8 bases map to TRBD1. The CDR3 extends over 15 amino acids. Germline CDR1 SGHTA, CDR2 FQGNSA. V dropped 4 bases and J dropped 2; count of bases not matched to a gene: 6. In DNA form, the CDR3 reads TGTGCCAGCAGCTCAGACAGGGGCATTAACACTGAAGCTTTCTTT. It codes for CASSSDRGINTEAFF.

The J gene is TRBJ2-7, the V gene TRBV5-1, with TRBD2 identical over 10 bases. Per germline, CDR1 SGHRS and CDR2 YFSETQ. V lost 2 bases to trimming and J lost 7 bases; unmatched junction nucleotides: 6. The CDR3 loop spans 14 amino acids. In nucleotides, the CDR3 is TGCGCCAGCAGCTTAGCGGGAGGGCCTCAGGAGCAGTACTTC. Its protein is CASSLAGGPQEQYF.

The chain has TRBV27 and TRBJ1-4; tentatively, D is TRBD1 (6 bases). The length of the CDR3 is 17 residues. The germline V gene has CDR1 MNHEY and CDR2 SMNVEV (reference sequence). V was clipped by 2 bases and J by 3 bases, with 16 bases between them. CDR3 DNA sequence: TGTGCCAGCAGTTTAAGGGGGTGGGGCATGGCTAATGAAAAACTGTTTTTT. It specifies CASSLRGWGMANEKLFF.

This chain uses TRBV29-1 with TRBJ2-6; D ambiguous. There are 13 residues in the CDR3. In germline, CDR1 is SQVTM, CDR2 ANQGSEA. V lost 6 bases to trimming and J lost 0 bases, with 6 bases between them. The CDR3 DNA reads TGCAGCGTGGAGAGCTCTGGGGCCAACGTCCTGACTTTC. Translated, it gives CSVESSGANVLTF.

The J gene is TRBJ1-2, the V gene TRBV7-9; 10 bases align to TRBD1. Germline CDR1 is SEHNR and CDR2 is FQNEAQ (reference sequence). This CDR3 contains 14 residues. Trimming took 4 bases from V and 4 from J; bases not matched to a gene: 3. The CDR3 DNA is TGTGCCAGCAGCTCCGGACAGGGGGGCTATGGCTACACCTTC. Its protein is CASSSGQGGYGYTF. Supplemented by reference TRBV7-9 and TRBJ1-2, the full variable domain reads DTGVSQNPRHKITKRGQNVTFRCDPISEHNRLYWYRQTLGQGPEFLTYFQNEAQLEKSRLLSDRFSAERPKGSFSTLEIQRTEQGDSAMYLCASSSGQGGYGYTFGSGTRLTVV.

The genes are TRBV7-9 and TRBJ1-1, with a weak D call TRBD1 (5 bases). The CDR3 contains 16 residues. V gave up 3 bases and J gave up 0 bases, with 14 bases separating them. Germline V gene sequence: CDR1 SEHNR, CDR2 FQNEAQ (reference sequence). The CDR3 is CASSFQTGTLNTEAFF. Here the CDR3 DNA reads TGTGCCAGCAGCTTTCAAACAGGCACTTTGAACACTGAAGCTTTCTTT.

The J gene is TRBJ2-3, the V gene TRBV10-3; 9 bases align to TRBD2. Germline loops: CDR1 ENHRY, CDR2 SYGVKD. The CDR3 consists of 17 residues. The ends lost 2 bases at V and 0 bases at J; junction bases unmatched: 6. CDR3 protein: CAISERASGISTDTQYF. CDR3 sequence (DNA): TGTGCCATCAGTGAGAGGGCTAGCGGGATTAGCACAGATACGCAGTATTTT.

The chain has TRBV25-1 and TRBJ1-4, with a possible D match to TRBD1 (5 bases). Per the germline V gene, CDR1 is MGHDK and CDR2 is SYGVNS. V shed 4 bases and J shed 6 bases, with 15 bases lying between them. The length of the CDR3 is 15 residues. The CDR3 region is CASSGHLRGDEKLFF. DNA for the CDR3: TGTGCCAGCAGTGGCCACCTCCGGGGGGATGAAAAACTGTTTTTT.

This chain links TRBV10-3 with TRBJ2-3; tentatively, D is TRBD1 (5 bases). Germline CDR1 ENHRY, CDR2 SYGVKD. V gave up 4 bases and J gave up 0 bases, with 20 bases separating them. CDR3 size: 18 residues. The DNA of the CDR3 is TGTGCCATCAGTGGATCACCTACAGGACGTTCTAGCACAGATACGCAGTATTTT. Its translation is CAISGSPTGRSSTDTQYF.

This sequence joins TRBV15 and TRBJ2-2; D gene ambiguous. Germline assignment: CDR1 LNHNV and CDR2 YYDKDF (reference sequence). The CDR3 covers 15 residues. Between the trimmed V and J ends, which lost 0 bases and 6 bases, there was a span of 11 bases. The CDR3 here is CATSRDSRVPGELFF. The DNA of the CDR3 is TGTGCCACCAGCAGAGATTCCCGGGTTCCCGGGGAGCTGTTTTTT.

The rearrangement joins TRBV27 to TRBJ2-1, with TRBD2 matching 8 bases. Trimming removed 6 bases from V and 10 bases from J; junction bases left unmatched: 17. The germline V gene encodes CDR1 MNHEY and CDR2 SMNVEV (reference sequence). The CDR3 sequence is 16 residues long. In DNA form, the CDR3 reads TGTGCCAGCAGGACCCTACGTGAAGCGGGAGCAGGGGAGCAGTTCTTC. It yields the protein CASRTLREAGAGEQFF.

V gene TRBV28 combines with J gene TRBJ2-7; D is uncertain. This CDR3 has 11 amino acids. CDR1 MDHEN and CDR2 SYDVKM come from the germline V gene. The V end was cut by 5 bases, the J end by 10 bases, with 12 bases between. CDR3 sequence (DNA): TGTGCCAGCAGTCCCCCCCGAGTTCAGTACTTC. It translates to CASSPPRVQYF.

The gene calls are TRBV5-6 and TRBJ2-3; 8 bases are a match to TRBD2. CDR1 is SGHDT and CDR2 is YYEEEE in the germline V gene. V lost 1 base, J lost 4 bases, and 5 bases stayed unmatched. This CDR3 comprises 15 residues. CDR3 sequence (DNA): TGTGCCAGCAGCTTGAGCGGGAGTAGTGCAGATACGCAGTATTTT. Amino acids: CASSLSGSSADTQYF. The whole variable domain, remainder taken from reference TRBV5-6 and TRBJ2-3, is DAGVTQSPTHLIKTRGQQVTLRCSPKSGHDTVSWYQQALGQGPQFIFQYYEEEERQRGNFPDRFSGHQFPNYSSELNVNALLLGDSALYLCASSLSGSSADTQYFGPGTRLTVL.

The rearrangement joins TRBV6-4 to TRBJ2-1; D ambiguous. This CDR3 is built from 12 residues. CDR1 and CDR2 from the germline V gene are MRHNA and SNTAGT. V lost 3 bases and J 5 bases, leaving 5 bases between the germline ends. The CDR3 loop reads CASSDRDNEQFF. Written as DNA, the CDR3 is TGTGCCAGCAGTGATCGAGACAATGAGCAGTTCTTC.

V and J are TRBV27 and TRBJ2-5, with TRBD2 matching 13 bases. The DNA end is more similar to TRBJ2-7, so the J call may be wrong. The V gene's germline CDR1 is MNHEY and CDR2 SMNVEV (reference sequence). CDR3 length: 13 residues. In nucleotides, the CDR3 is TGTGCCAGCAGACTAGCGGGAGGGTACGAGCAGTACTTC. Translated: CASRLAGGYEQYF.

In this sample, this clone turned up a few times. The chain couples TRBV27 to TRBJ2-7; 10 bases are shared with TRBD2. Trimming at V came to 6 bases and at J to 0 bases, leaving 5 bases not matched to a gene. This CDR3 is built from 15 residues. Germline CDR1 reads MNHEY; CDR2 reads SMNVEV (reference sequence). In nucleotides, the CDR3 is TGTGCCAGCAGACCTGGACTAGCGGACTCCTACGAGCAGTACTTC. It is translated as CASRPGLADSYEQYF.

The J gene is TRBJ1-2, the V gene TRBV5-1, with 7 nucleotides matching TRBD1. In germline, CDR1 is SGHRS, CDR2 YFSETQ. V lost 4 bases and J lost 7; bases outside the gene matches: 13. This CDR3 has 15 amino acids. CDR3 sequence: CASSVGQVSSGGYTF. Written as DNA, the CDR3 is TGCGCCAGCAGCGTAGGACAGGTATCGAGTGGTGGCTACACCTTC.

V is TRBV18 and J is TRBJ1-5; 8 bases align to TRBD1. This CDR3 region has 16 residues. Germline V CDR1 and CDR2: KGHSH, LQKENI. V lost 2 bases and J lost 1; bases outside the gene matches: 4. Here the CDR3 DNA reads TGTGCCAGCTCACCAACAGGGGGTCGGAGCAATCAGCCCCAGCATTTT. Translation gives CASSPTGGRSNQPQHF.

V usage is TRBV9 and J usage is TRBJ2-2; 8 nucleotides agree with TRBD1. Trimming cost V 4 bases and J 3 bases; bases outside gene matches: 17. Looked up from germline, CDR1 is SGDLS and CDR2 is YYNGEE. The CDR3 contains 19 residues. CDR3 region: CASSPVPRTGNRDTGELFF. In nucleotides, the CDR3 is TGTGCCAGCAGCCCCGTACCTCGGACAGGGAATAGGGACACCGGGGAGCTGTTTTTT.

This chain uses TRBV28 with TRBJ1-1; no firm D call. Germline loops: CDR1 MDHEN, CDR2 SYDVKM. The CDR3 has 13 residues. Trimming took off 1 base at V and 3 bases at J, with 6 bases between the two ends. The CDR3 loop reads CASSLLSDTEAFF. The CDR3 bases are TGTGCCAGCAGTTTATTGAGCGACACTGAAGCTTTCTTT.

The chain uses TRBV5-6 and TRBJ1-1, with D perhaps TRBD1 (6 bases). Germline CDR1 and CDR2: SGHDT and YYEEEE. This CDR3 comprises 14 residues. The V and J ends lost 4 bases and 3 bases respectively, with 13 bases between them. As DNA, the CDR3 is TGTGCCAGCAGCGGCGGAACAGGGTACACTGAAGCTTTCTTT. Translated, it gives CASSGGTGYTEAFF. Drawing the rest from reference TRBV5-6 and TRBJ1-1, the complete variable domain is DAGVTQSPTHLIKTRGQQVTLRCSPKSGHDTVSWYQQALGQGPQFIFQYYEEEERQRGNFPDRFSGHQFPNYSSELNVNALLLGDSALYLCASSGGTGYTEAFFGQGTRLTVV.

This clone was seen more than once but under ten times. This sequence joins TRBV5-4 and TRBJ2-7; 11 bases align to TRBD2. CDR1 is SGHNT and CDR2 is YYREEE in the germline V gene (reference sequence). The CDR3 length is 16 residues. Trimming removed 0 bases from V and 4 bases from J; junction bases left unmatched: 6. The DNA of the CDR3 is TGTGCCAGCAGCTTGGGCGCGGGACTAGCGGTTTACGAGCAGTACTTC. As protein: CASSLGAGLAVYEQYF.

This clone was observed a few times. J is TRBJ1-3 and V is TRBV7-3; D gene unclear. CDR3 length: 15 amino acids. Per the germline V gene, CDR1 is SGHTA and CDR2 is FQGTGA. Trimming shortened V by 5 bases and J by 4 bases, and 15 bases separated the two germline ends. As DNA, the CDR3 is TGTGCCAGCAGCCCCAGTGGAGGGCCCGGAAACACCATATATTTT. The encoded protein is CASSPSGGPGNTIYF.

The chain carries TRBV9 and TRBJ2-1; 7 bases map to TRBD2. V lost 0 bases to trimming and J lost 7 bases; unmatched junction nucleotides: 1. The CDR3 sequence is 13 residues long. Germline V lookup: CDR1 SGDLS, CDR2 YYNGEE. The DNA for the CDR3 is TGTGCCAGCAGCGTAGGCGGGAGAAATGAGCAGTTCTTC. Amino acids: CASSVGGRNEQFF.

This chain uses TRBV19 with TRBJ2-5, with D uncertain. This CDR3 is built from 13 residues. Germline V gene sequence: CDR1 LNHDA, CDR2 SQIVND (reference sequence). Deletions cut 3 bases from V and 0 bases from J, with 5 bases between. The CDR3: CASSISHQETQYF. The CDR3 DNA is TGTGCCAGTAGTATCTCCCACCAAGAGACCCAGTACTTC.